The T cell receptor (beta chain) described here comes from a study of blood T cell repertoires in COVID-19. This clone was seen a handful of times. The germline V gene has CDR1 MNHNY and CDR2 SVGAGI (reference sequence). The CDR3 has 16 residues. Deletions cut 2 bases from V and 5 bases from J, with 15 bases between. Assay: immunoSEQ multiplex PCR; the TCRdb copy retains only in-frame clones and omits some. The table lists about 120,000 clones, 65% to 80% of them singletons, with under 10% in the top ten. V and J are TRBV6-6 and TRBJ1-4; D call uncertain. The source of this sequence is a woman aged 55-70 years with acute or convalescent COVID-19. Sequencing input: peripheral blood. The CDR3: CASSYGRAWQNEKLFF. CDR3 DNA: TGTGCCAGCAGTTACGGGAGAGCATGGCAAAATGAAAAACTGTTTTTT.